The entry that follows covers one TCR beta chain sequence. This CDR3 spans 15 amino acids. V lost 6 bases, J lost 1 base, and 13 bases lay in between. In germline, CDR1 is MDHEN, CDR2 SYDVKM. The data are from a study of T cell responses to AZD1222 COVID-19 vaccine. The data were produced by immunoSEQ multiplex PCR, yet TCRdb's version contains in-frame clones alone and is incomplete. The sample contains 100,000 to 150,000 clones, about nine tenths of which appear only once. This TCR was recovered from an adult in good health. The chain employs TRBV28 and TRBJ2-1; a weak D match, TRBD1 (7 bases). The sequenced sample was peripheral blood, obtained on day 0 of AZD1222 vaccination. The CDR3 DNA follows: TGTGCCAGCAGCTCGCGGGACAGATCCTACAATGAGCAGTTCTTC. Translated: CASSSRDRSYNEQFF.